This passage covers 32 T cell receptor beta chains from one sample sequenced in a study of blood T cell repertoires in COVID-19. Assay: immunoSEQ multiplex PCR; the TCRdb copy retains only in-frame clones and omits some. The repertoire consists of 80,000 to 90,000 clones, with 70% to 90% occurring once and the leading ten covering roughly 5.7%. The material sequenced was peripheral blood. Receptor source: a man aged 55 to 69 with acute or convalescent COVID-19.

The rearrangement joins TRBV5-6 to TRBJ2-4; a weak D match, TRBD2 (6 bases). In germline, CDR1 is SGHDT, CDR2 YYEEEE. The CDR3 contains 15 residues. V was pared by 4 bases and J by 8 bases, with 19 bases between. The CDR3 nucleotides read TGTGCCAGCAGCGGAAGGTGGAGGGTAGAGGACATTCAGTACTTC. It translates to CASSGRWRVEDIQYF.

This chain connects TRBV7-8 to TRBJ1-2, with a tentative D call TRBD1 (6 bases). The germline V and J ends were trimmed by 5 bases and 1 base, with 14 bases remaining between them. The CDR3 loop spans 15 amino acids. Germline values: CDR1 SGHVS, CDR2 FQNEAQ. CDR3 amino acids: CASSDLDRLNYGYTF. CDR3 nucleotide sequence: TGTGCCAGCAGCGATCTTGACAGGCTTAACTATGGCTACACCTTC.

The V gene is TRBV18, the J gene TRBJ1-1, with TRBD1 matching over 9 bases. Germline loops: CDR1 KGHSH, CDR2 LQKENI. This CDR3 has 17 residues. The trim removed 6 bases at V and 4 bases at J, leaving 15 bases unmatched. Here the CDR3 reads CASSRGDRAEMSTEAFF. The CDR3, as DNA: TGTGCCAGCTCCCGCGGGGACAGGGCAGAGATGAGCACTGAAGCTTTCTTT.

The chain uses TRBV6-2 or TRBV6-3 and TRBJ2-3; D is perhaps TRBD2 (7 bases). The V and J ends lost 2 bases and 5 bases respectively, with 17 bases between them. The CDR3 contains 16 residues. Germline CDR1 and CDR2: MNHEY and SVGEGT. The CDR3 region is CASSYGRGHLGDTQYF. In DNA, the CDR3 is TGTGCCAGCAGTTACGGGCGGGGGCACCTTGGAGATACGCAGTATTTT.

The V call is TRBV15, the J call TRBJ2-2, with a possible D match to TRBD1 (6 bases). There are 16 residues in the CDR3. Germline values: CDR1 LNHNV, CDR2 YYDKDF (reference sequence). Between the trimmed V and J ends, which lost 1 base and 0 bases, there was a span of 9 bases. The CDR3 loop reads CATSRGGQTNTGELFF. CDR3 sequence (DNA): TGTGCCACCAGCAGAGGCGGACAGACGAACACCGGGGAGCTGTTTTTT.

The chain uses TRBV6-1 and TRBJ1-1; the D gene is possibly TRBD1 (5 bases). With 3 bases removed from V and 1 base from J, the gap between germline ends came to 24 bases. CDR3 size: 19 residues. The germline CDR1 and CDR2 sequences are MNHNS and SASEGT. The CDR3, as DNA: TGTGCCAGCAGTGATTTCTTACGCCTGACAGAGTTCGAGAACACTGAAGCTTTCTTT. This encodes CASSDFLRLTEFENTEAFF.

V is TRBV24-1 and J is TRBJ1-5; D uncertain. Trimming removed 9 bases at V and 4 bases at J, with 12 bases between. Germline-derived CDR1 and CDR2 are KGHDR and SFDVKD. This CDR3 spans 13 amino acids. The CDR3 region is CATQDSGNQPQHF. DNA for the CDR3: TGTGCCACCCAAGATAGCGGAAATCAGCCCCAGCATTTT.

V usage is TRBV25-1 and J usage is TRBJ2-7; TRBD1 agrees at 8 bases. V lost 4 bases and J lost 5; bases outside the gene matches: 4. The germline V gene encodes CDR1 MGHDK and CDR2 SYGVNS. CDR3 length: 13 residues. CDR3: CASSADRGNEQYF. The CDR3 region has the DNA TGTGCCAGCAGTGCAGACAGGGGCAACGAGCAGTACTTC.

The V gene is TRBV19, the J gene TRBJ1-5, with D possibly matching TRBD1 (5 bases). This CDR3 is built from 15 residues. The germline gives CDR1 LNHDA, CDR2 SQIVND (reference sequence). V gave up 1 base and J gave up 3 bases, with 10 bases separating them. Here the CDR3 DNA reads TGTGCCAGTAGTATAGGAAACAGGATCAATCAGCCCCAGCATTTT. Amino acid sequence: CASSIGNRINQPQHF. The full variable domain, in which reference TRBV19 and TRBJ1-5 provide the parts outside the CDR3, is DGGITQSPKYLFRKEGQNVTLSCEQNLNHDAMYWYRQDPGQGLRLIYYSQIVNDFQKGDIAEGYSVSREKKESFPLTVTSAQKNPTAFYLCASSIGNRINQPQHFGDGTRLSIL.

The chain has TRBV3-1 (or the pseudogene TRBV3-2) and TRBJ1-3; the D gene is possibly TRBD1 (6 bases). V lost 1 base, J lost 2 bases, and 12 bases lay in between. Germline V lookup: CDR1 LGHDT, CDR2 YNNKEL (reference sequence). The CDR3 extends over 16 amino acids. CDR3 loop: CASSQGGGPTGNTIYF. CDR3 in DNA: TGTGCCAGCAGCCAAGGTGGGGGCCCCACTGGAAACACCATATATTTT.

The chain combines TRBV7-3 with TRBJ2-7, with a possible D match to TRBD1 (6 bases). This CDR3 has 13 amino acids. Germline lookup yields CDR1 SGHTA and CDR2 FQGTGA. V was trimmed by 4 bases and J by 0 bases, leaving 7 bases between them. The CDR3: CASSWDISYEQYF. The DNA of the CDR3 is TGTGCCAGCAGCTGGGACATCTCCTACGAGCAGTACTTC.

V and J are TRBV12-3 or TRBV12-4 and TRBJ1-1; D perhaps matches TRBD1 (5 bases). The CDR3 has 13 residues. V was cut by 3 bases and J by 7 bases, with 12 bases left in between. The CDR3 DNA reads TGTGCCAGCAGTTTCTCCGGGGGTCTTGAAGCTTTCTTT. Translated, it gives CASSFSGGLEAFF.

The chain links TRBV18 to TRBJ2-2; no clear D. In germline, CDR1 is KGHSH, CDR2 LQKENI. V dropped 3 bases and J dropped 0 bases, with 5 bases sitting between them. The CDR3 totals 14 residues. The CDR3 reads CASSPTANTGELFF. The CDR3 DNA reads TGTGCCAGCTCACCGACTGCGAACACCGGGGAGCTGTTTTTT.

This chain connects TRBV18 to TRBJ1-2; D possibly corresponds to TRBD1 (6 bases). The CDR3 consists of 16 residues. In germline, CDR1 is KGHSH, CDR2 LQKENI. V gave up 3 bases and J gave up 0 bases, with 14 bases separating them. The CDR3 bases are TGTGCCAGCTCACCCCTTAGGGCAGGGGCTAACTATGGCTACACCTTC. It translates to CASSPLRAGANYGYTF.

The V and J genes are TRBV6-5 and TRBJ1-6, with 7 bases matching TRBD1. Germline lookup yields CDR1 MNHEY and CDR2 SVGAGI. The CDR3 is 16 residues long. Germline trimming cut 0 bases from V and 6 bases from J; bases unmatched to any gene: 5. In DNA, the CDR3 is TGTGCCAGCAGTTACTCGGGCAGGGGGTTTAATTCACCCCTCCACTTT. Its translation is CASSYSGRGFNSPLHF.

CDR3 residues: CASSTGMQGTEAFF. The CDR3 nucleotides read TGTGCCAGCAGCACAGGGATGCAGGGCACTGAAGCTTTCTTT. The rearrangement uses TRBV2 and TRBJ1-1, with D perhaps matching TRBD1 (6 bases). V was pared by 6 bases and J by 4 bases, with 15 bases between. CDR1 and CDR2 (germline): SNHLY, FYNNEI. The CDR3 has 14 amino acids.

The CDR3 spells CASSPGLSITEAFF. CDR3 nucleotide sequence: TGTGCCAGCAGCCCGGGACTGAGTATAACTGAAGCTTTCTTT. The gene calls are TRBV6-5 and TRBJ1-1; D may be TRBD1 (5 bases). This CDR3 is built from 14 residues. From germline, CDR1 is MNHEY and CDR2 SVGAGI. Trimming removed 6 bases at V and 5 bases at J, with 16 bases between.

This clone has just one count. The chain recombines TRBV3-1 (or the pseudogene TRBV3-2) with TRBJ1-6; D ambiguous. The V end lost 4 bases, the J end lost 0 bases, and 10 bases lay between the germline ends. The CDR3 spans 16 residues. In germline, CDR1 is LGHDT, CDR2 YNNKEL (reference sequence). This CDR3 is CASSLSTSSYNSPLHF. The CDR3 DNA reads TGTGCCAGCAGCCTATCCACGAGCTCCTATAATTCACCCCTCCACTTT.

This clone was detected only once. V usage is TRBV18 and J usage is TRBJ1-5; a possible D gene is TRBD1 (6 bases). Trimming took 2 bases from V and 11 from J, leaving 19 bases between them. Germline CDR1 KGHSH, CDR2 LQKENI. The CDR3 consists of 15 residues. CDR3 sequence (DNA): TGTGCCAGCTCACCATCGGGTCAGGGTGGACAGTCCCAGCATTTT. Encoded protein: CASSPSGQGGQSQHF.

V and J are TRBV11-2 and TRBJ1-6; maybe TRBD1 (5 bases). Trimming stripped 1 base from V and 8 bases from J, with 12 bases between. The CDR3 consists of 15 residues. Germline-derived CDR1 and CDR2 are SGHAT and FQNNGV. The CDR3 DNA reads TGTGCCAGCAGCTTAGTGTCAGGGTATTATTCACCCCTCCACTTT. It encodes CASSLVSGYYSPLHF. The variable domain in full, with the rest retrieved from reference TRBV11-2 and TRBJ1-6, is EAGVAQSPRYKIIEKRQSVAFWCNPISGHATLYWYQQILGQGPKLLIQFQNNGVVDDSQLPKDRFSAERLKGVDSTLKIQPAKLEDSAVYLCASSLVSGYYSPLHFGNGTRLTVT.

The chain couples TRBV19 to TRBJ1-5; D remains ambiguous. V lost 6 bases and J 11 bases, leaving 11 bases between the germline ends. The V gene's germline CDR1 is LNHDA and CDR2 SQIVND (reference sequence). This CDR3 has 11 amino acids. The CDR3 sequence: CASSSVLAQHF. The CDR3 coding sequence is TGTGCCAGTAGCTCGGTTCTCGCCCAGCATTTT.

This clone was found once. The J gene is TRBJ1-1, the V gene TRBV12-3 or TRBV12-4; D unclear. V lost 1 base, J lost 6 bases, and 9 bases lay in between. The CDR3 has 13 amino acids. CDR3 in DNA: TGTGCCAGCAGTTTAGGTCCACTGGCTGAAGCTTTCTTT. It codes for CASSLGPLAEAFF.

This chain uses TRBV4-1 with TRBJ2-7; 9 bases fit TRBD1. Germline trimming cut 0 bases from V and 4 bases from J; bases unmatched to any gene: 7. CDR3 length: 16 amino acids. Germline V lookup: CDR1 MGHRA, CDR2 YSYEKL. The DNA for the CDR3 is TGCGCCAGCAGCCAAGAATGGGACAGGGATAGGTACGAGCAGTACTTC. It yields the protein CASSQEWDRDRYEQYF.

The genes are TRBV5-1 and TRBJ1-3; D possibly corresponds to TRBD1 (6 bases). The germline gives CDR1 SGHRS, CDR2 YFSETQ. The CDR3 covers 16 residues. Trimming pared 4 bases from V and 0 bases from J, leaving 14 bases between. The CDR3 DNA follows: TGCGCCAGCAGCCCCGGACAGACTAACTCTGGAAACACCATATATTTT. It specifies CASSPGQTNSGNTIYF. The full variable domain, its missing parts supplied by reference TRBV5-1 and TRBJ1-3, is KAGVTQTPRYLIKTRGQQVTLSCSPISGHRSVSWYQQTPGQGLQFLFEYFSETQRNKGNFPGRFSGRQFSNSRSEMNVSTLELGDSALYLCASSPGQTNSGNTIYFGEGSWLTVV.

This chain uses TRBV11-3 with TRBJ2-2; TRBD1 aligns across 10 bases. V trimming: 5 bases; J trimming: 4 bases; junction bases outside the gene matches: 7. The germline V gene has CDR1 SGHNT and CDR2 YENEEA. This CDR3 spans 16 amino acids. In nucleotides, the CDR3 is TGTGCCAGCAGCGAAACCGGGACAGGGGTCACCGGGGAGCTGTTTTTT. Its translation is CASSETGTGVTGELFF.

This clone was detected once. The rearrangement joins TRBV2 to TRBJ2-7, with D possibly being TRBD2 (5 bases). Germline V gene data show CDR1 as SNHLY and CDR2 as FYNNEI. CDR3 length: 11 amino acids. Trimming took 5 bases from V and 7 from J, leaving 9 bases between them. Here the CDR3 DNA reads TGTGCCAGCAGTCTAAGGACTGAGCAGTACTTC. Its protein product is CASSLRTEQYF.

This clone was counted a few times. This chain joins TRBV7-4 and TRBJ1-5; 7 bases are shared with TRBD1. The CDR3 runs to 17 residues. Per the germline V gene, CDR1 is SGHVT and CDR2 is SQSDAQ. V lost 1 base to trimming and J lost 3 bases; unmatched junction nucleotides: 9. The CDR3 coding sequence is TGTGCCAGCAGCTTAGACCAGGGGGAGGAAAACAATCAGCCCCAGCATTTT. Residues: CASSLDQGEENNQPQHF.

The genes are TRBV27 and TRBJ1-2; TRBD1 matches 7 bases. There are 15 residues in the CDR3. Germline CDR1 MNHEY, CDR2 SMNVEV (reference sequence). J was trimmed by 4 bases and V by 5 bases; bases with no gene match: 10. CDR3 loop: CASSPQGTVFYGYTF. As DNA, the CDR3 is TGTGCCAGCAGTCCGCAGGGGACAGTTTTCTATGGCTACACCTTC.

This clone was detected only once. CDR3 DNA: TGTGCCAGCAGTTTACCCCAGGACAGGGGAAATATATATGGCTACACCTTC. Translating it yields CASSLPQDRGNIYGYTF. The chain employs TRBV27 and TRBJ1-2; 9 nucleotides line up with TRBD1. Germline V lookup: CDR1 MNHEY, CDR2 SMNVEV (reference sequence). The CDR3 is 17 residues long. V lost 2 bases, J lost 5 bases, and 12 bases stayed unmatched.

Only a few counts were recorded for this clone. The V gene is TRBV2, the J gene TRBJ1-3; 7 nucleotides agree with TRBD1. The V and J ends lost 3 bases and 4 bases, in that order; junction bases with no gene match: 3. CDR1 and CDR2 (germline): SNHLY, FYNNEI. This CDR3 contains 14 residues. CDR3 sequence: CASSDQGEGNTIYF. As DNA, the CDR3 is TGTGCCAGCAGTGATCAGGGGGAAGGAAACACCATATATTTT.

The chain combines TRBV28 with TRBJ1-2; tentatively, D is TRBD1 (5 bases). CDR1 MDHEN and CDR2 SYDVKM come from the germline V gene. The V gene lost 6 bases and the J gene lost 7 bases, with 18 bases spanning the gap. This CDR3 has 14 amino acids. As DNA, the CDR3 is TGTGCCAGCAGCATAAGGGGTCCCGACTCTGGCTACACCTTC. Amino acids: CASSIRGPDSGYTF.

This rearrangement joins TRBV19 to TRBJ1-1; D might be TRBD1 (5 bases). The CDR3 is 13 residues long. Deletions cut 8 bases from V and 1 base from J, with 11 bases between. Germline values: CDR1 LNHDA, CDR2 SQIVND (reference sequence). The CDR3, as DNA: TGTGCCAGTTCCTTGACAGCGAACACTGAAGCTTTCTTT. Translated: CASSLTANTEAFF.